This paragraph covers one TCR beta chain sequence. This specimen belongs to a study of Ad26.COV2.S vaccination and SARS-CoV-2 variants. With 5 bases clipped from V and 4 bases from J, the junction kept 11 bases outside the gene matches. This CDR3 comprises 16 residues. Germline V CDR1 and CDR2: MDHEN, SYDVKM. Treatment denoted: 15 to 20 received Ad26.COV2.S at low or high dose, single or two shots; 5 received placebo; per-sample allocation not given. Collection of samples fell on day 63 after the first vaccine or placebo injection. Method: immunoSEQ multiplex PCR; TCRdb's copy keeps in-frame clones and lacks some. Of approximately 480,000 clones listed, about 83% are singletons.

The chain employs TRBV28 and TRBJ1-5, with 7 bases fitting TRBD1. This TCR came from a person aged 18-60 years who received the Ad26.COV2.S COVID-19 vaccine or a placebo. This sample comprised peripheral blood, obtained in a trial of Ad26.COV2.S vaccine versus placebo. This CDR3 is CASSEHRGSGNQPQHF. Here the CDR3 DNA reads TGTGCCAGCAGTGAGCACAGGGGCTCTGGGAATCAGCCCCAGCATTTT.